The clone carrying this T cell receptor beta chain was recorded a few times. Its antigen is currently unknown. Deletions cut 6 bases from V and 4 bases from J, with 22 bases between. The CDR3 sequence is 16 residues long. Germline loops: CDR1 SEHNR, CDR2 FQNEAQ (reference sequence). It was RNA transcripts that yielded the amplified TCR beta CDR3 regions. Researchers ran a first-round RT-PCR on the TCR CDR3 using the HTBI primer set. Each CDR3 protein gets one entry after TCRdb re-called the multiplex PCR reads with MiXCR. The table has 400,000 or so distinct CDR3 sequences, 13% to 15% seen once. These data belong to a study of T cells in Graves' hyperthyroidism and ophthalmopathy. The study's findings and limits: With a median lead of about 6.9 months before onset, the model predicted ophthalmopathy.

J is TRBJ2-7 and V is TRBV7-9; D is possibly TRBD2 (5 bases). The sequence came from a woman aged 25 to 39 with Graves' ophthalmopathy. Material: blood. The CDR3 bases are TGTGCCAGCAGTCCAAACGAGGGCGCCACGGGTTACGAGCAGTACTTC. This encodes CASSPNEGATGYEQYF.